Below, 9 T cell receptor beta chains from the same sample are listed, as sequenced in a study of blood T cell repertoires in COVID-19. Using immunoSEQ multiplex PCR, the repertoire was profiled, and TCRdb retains in-frame clones only, with some absent. The sample shows some 87,000 clones, around 79% of them seen only once. Sample: peripheral blood. All receptors come from a human donor in a cohort sampled during active COVID-19.

J is TRBJ2-5 and V is TRBV5-4, with D perhaps matching TRBD2 (6 bases). V was clipped by 3 bases and J by 4 bases, with 16 bases between them. This CDR3 contains 15 residues. Germline loops: CDR1 SGHNT, CDR2 YYREEE (reference sequence). In DNA, the CDR3 is TGTGCCAGCAGCTCCCTTGGGGGGACGGGAGAGACCCAGTACTTC. Protein sequence: CASSSLGGTGETQYF.

The rearrangement uses TRBV12-2 and TRBJ2-1; TRBD2, the table's D call, was not compared with the DNA. TRBV12-2 is reported as a pseudogene. This CDR3 comprises 19 residues. CDR3 residues: CASRSPSGGPFTSYNEQFF. The DNA of the CDR3 is TGTGCAAGTCGCTCACCTAGCGGGGGCCCTTTTACTTCCTATAATGAGCAGTTCTTC.

This chain links TRBV3-1 (or the pseudogene TRBV3-2) with TRBJ1-3, with a tentative D call TRBD1 (5 bases). The CDR3 runs 19 residues. Trimming removed 2 bases at V and 8 bases at J, with 28 bases between. The V gene's germline CDR1 is LGHDT and CDR2 YNNKEL (reference sequence). The CDR3 DNA is TGTGCCAGCAGCCAATCTACAGTCTGGGGACTGGGGACGTGGGACACCATATATTTT. It is translated as CASSQSTVWGLGTWDTIYF.

This chain links TRBV5-8 with TRBJ1-6; weak D call: TRBD1 (5 bases). V shed 2 bases and J shed 2 bases, with 20 bases lying between them. The CDR3 loop spans 19 amino acids. Germline V gene sequence: CDR1 SGHTS, CDR2 YDEGEE. The CDR3 spells CASSFGHPSAVTYNSPLHF. The CDR3, as DNA: TGTGCCAGCAGCTTTGGACACCCGAGTGCCGTAACCTATAATTCACCCCTCCACTTT. The entire variable domain, with the rest obtained from reference TRBV5-8 and TRBJ1-6, is as follows: EAGVTQSPTHLIKTRGQQATLRCSPISGHTSVYWYQQALGLGLQFLLWYDEGEERNRGNFPPRFSGRQFPNYSSELNVNALELEDSALYLCASSFGHPSAVTYNSPLHFGNGTRLTVT.

V is TRBV2 and J is TRBJ1-2; 8 nucleotides match TRBD1. With V trimmed by 8 bases and J by 1 base, 12 bases remained unmatched. The CDR3 covers 16 residues. Germline V CDR1 and CDR2: SNHLY, FYNNEI. For the CDR3, the DNA is TGTGCCAGCGCAGGCACAGGGGGAACTTTTAACTATGGCTACACCTTC. It codes for CASAGTGGTFNYGYTF. The complete variable domain, with remaining parts taken from reference TRBV2 and TRBJ1-2, reads EPEVTQTPSHQVTQMGQEVILRCVPISNHLYFYWYRQILGQKVEFLVSFYNNEISEKSEIFDDQFSVERPDGSNFTLKIRSTKLEDSAMYFCASAGTGGTFNYGYTFGSGTRLTVV.

The chain is built from TRBV28 and TRBJ2-1; TRBD2 matches at 9 bases. The V gene end was trimmed by 5 bases and the J gene end by 2 bases; junction bases not matched to a gene: 4. The CDR3 loop spans 15 amino acids. Germline CDR1 MDHEN, CDR2 SYDVKM. The CDR3 loop is CASSLSGGPYNEQFF. In nucleotides, the CDR3 is TGTGCCAGCAGTCTTAGCGGGGGCCCCTACAATGAGCAGTTCTTC.

V gene TRBV24-1 combines with J gene TRBJ2-3; 12 bases align to TRBD2. CDR3 length: 18 residues. After removal of 7 bases from V and 6 bases from J, the junction contained 16 bases not matched to a gene. The V gene's germline CDR1 is KGHDR and CDR2 SFDVKD. The CDR3 region is CATRAGAQGLAGADTQYF. For the CDR3, the DNA is TGTGCCACCAGGGCCGGAGCTCAGGGACTAGCGGGTGCCGATACGCAGTATTTT.

This chain links TRBV2 with TRBJ2-2; 7 bases are shared with TRBD1. The CDR3 length is 15 residues. CDR1 and CDR2 from the germline V gene are SNHLY and FYNNEI. V shed 6 bases and J 3 bases; nucleotides not matched to a gene: 7. CDR3: CASSVDRVDTGELFF. The CDR3, as DNA: TGTGCCAGCAGCGTCGACAGGGTTGACACCGGGGAGCTGTTTTTT.

This sequence joins TRBV9 and TRBJ1-3, with a weak D call TRBD1 (6 bases). Germline loops: CDR1 SGDLS, CDR2 YYNGEE. The CDR3 spans 15 residues. Trimming shortened V by 3 bases and J by 0 bases, and 10 bases separated the two germline ends. The CDR3 spells CASSGQAGSGNTIYF. The DNA of the CDR3 is TGTGCCAGCAGCGGACAGGCAGGCTCTGGAAACACCATATATTTT.